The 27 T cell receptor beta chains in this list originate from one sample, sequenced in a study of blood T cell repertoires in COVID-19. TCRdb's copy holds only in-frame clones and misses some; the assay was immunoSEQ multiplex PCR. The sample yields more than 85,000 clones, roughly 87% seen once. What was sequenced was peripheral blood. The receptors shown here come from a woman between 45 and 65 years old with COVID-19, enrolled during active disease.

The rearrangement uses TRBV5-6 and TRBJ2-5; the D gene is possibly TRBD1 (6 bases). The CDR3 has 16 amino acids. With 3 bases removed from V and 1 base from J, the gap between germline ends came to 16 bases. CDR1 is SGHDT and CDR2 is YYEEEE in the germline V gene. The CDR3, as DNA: TGTGCCAGCAGCTCTCTCACAGGGAATTTCCAAGAGACCCAGTACTTC. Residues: CASSSLTGNFQETQYF.

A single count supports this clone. The CDR3 DNA follows: TGTGCCAGCAGCCCCACACAAATGAACACTGAAGCTTTCTTT. Translated: CASSPTQMNTEAFF. The chain carries TRBV11-2 and TRBJ1-1; D gene uncertain. Per germline, CDR1 SGHAT and CDR2 FQNNGV. The V and J ends lost 5 bases and 0 bases respectively, with 10 bases between them. The CDR3 has 14 residues.

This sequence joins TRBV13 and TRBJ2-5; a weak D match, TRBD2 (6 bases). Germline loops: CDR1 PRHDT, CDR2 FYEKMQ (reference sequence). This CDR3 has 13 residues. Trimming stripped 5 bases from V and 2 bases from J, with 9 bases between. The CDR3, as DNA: TGTGCCAGCAGCACGGGGGTACAAGAGACCCAGTACTTC. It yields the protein CASSTGVQETQYF. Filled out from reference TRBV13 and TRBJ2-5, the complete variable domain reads AAGVIQSPRHLIKEKRETATLKCYPIPRHDTVYWYQQGPGQDPQFLISFYEKMQSDKGSIPDRFSAQQFSDYHSELNMSSLELGDSALYFCASSTGVQETQYFGPGTRLLVL.

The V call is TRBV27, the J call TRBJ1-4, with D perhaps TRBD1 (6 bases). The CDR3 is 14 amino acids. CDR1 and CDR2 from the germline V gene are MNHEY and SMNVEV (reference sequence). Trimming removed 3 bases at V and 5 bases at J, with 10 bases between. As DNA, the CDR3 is TGTGCCAGCAGTTTCCAGGGGAAGAATGAAAAACTGTTTTTT. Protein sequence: CASSFQGKNEKLFF. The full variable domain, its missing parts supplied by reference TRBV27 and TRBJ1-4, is EAQVTQNPRYLITVTGKKLTVTCSQNMNHEYMSWYRQDPGLGLRQIYYSMNVEVTDKGDVPEGYKVSRKEKRNFPLILESPSPNQTSLYFCASSFQGKNEKLFFGSGTQLSVL.

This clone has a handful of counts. CDR3 residues: CASSFSGTRSNEQYF. The CDR3 DNA follows: TGTGCCAGCAGCTTCTCGGGGACTAGGTCGAACGAGCAGTACTTC. This chain connects TRBV5-4 to TRBJ2-7; 8 bases are a match to TRBD2. Germline assignment: CDR1 SGHNT and CDR2 YYREEE (reference sequence). The CDR3 runs to 15 residues. J gave up 5 bases and V 2 bases, and 9 bases lay outside the gene matches.

The CDR3 reads CASSLESRAFADTQYF. The CDR3, as DNA: TGTGCCAGCAGCTTGGAATCGCGGGCGTTCGCAGATACGCAGTATTTT. V is TRBV5-4 and J is TRBJ2-3, with a possible D match to TRBD2 (5 bases). Per germline, CDR1 SGHNT and CDR2 YYREEE (reference sequence). The CDR3 runs to 16 residues. With 0 bases removed from V and 4 bases from J, the gap between germline ends came to 15 bases.

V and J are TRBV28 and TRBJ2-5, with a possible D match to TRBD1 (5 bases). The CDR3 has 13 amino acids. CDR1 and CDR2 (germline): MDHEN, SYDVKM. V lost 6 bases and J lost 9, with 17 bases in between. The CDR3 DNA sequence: TGTGCCAGCAGACCTATGGGGCCCAGTGCCCAGTACTTC. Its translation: CASRPMGPSAQYF.

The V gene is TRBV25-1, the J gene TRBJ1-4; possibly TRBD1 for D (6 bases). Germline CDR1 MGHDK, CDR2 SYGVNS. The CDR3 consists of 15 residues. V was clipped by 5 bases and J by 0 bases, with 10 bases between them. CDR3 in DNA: TGTGCCAGCAGTCCTTACAGGGCAACTAATGAAAAACTGTTTTTT. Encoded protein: CASSPYRATNEKLFF.

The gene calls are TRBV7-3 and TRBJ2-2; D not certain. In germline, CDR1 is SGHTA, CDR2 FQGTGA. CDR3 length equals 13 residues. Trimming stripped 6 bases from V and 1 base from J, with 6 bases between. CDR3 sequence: CASRSQNTGELFF. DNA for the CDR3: TGTGCCAGCAGGTCACAGAACACCGGGGAGCTGTTTTTT.

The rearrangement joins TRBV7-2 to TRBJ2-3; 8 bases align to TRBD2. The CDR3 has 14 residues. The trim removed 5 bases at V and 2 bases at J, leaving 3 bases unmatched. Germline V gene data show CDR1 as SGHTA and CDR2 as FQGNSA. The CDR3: CASSPSGFTDTQYF. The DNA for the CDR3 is TGTGCCAGCAGCCCTAGCGGGTTCACAGATACGCAGTATTTT.

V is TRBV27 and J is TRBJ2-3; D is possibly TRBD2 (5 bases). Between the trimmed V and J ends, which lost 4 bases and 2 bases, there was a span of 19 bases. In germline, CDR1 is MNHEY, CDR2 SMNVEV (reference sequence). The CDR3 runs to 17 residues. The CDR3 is CASSSLLEEGYTDTQYF. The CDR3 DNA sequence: TGTGCCAGCAGTTCCCTCCTGGAGGAAGGATACACAGATACGCAGTATTTT.

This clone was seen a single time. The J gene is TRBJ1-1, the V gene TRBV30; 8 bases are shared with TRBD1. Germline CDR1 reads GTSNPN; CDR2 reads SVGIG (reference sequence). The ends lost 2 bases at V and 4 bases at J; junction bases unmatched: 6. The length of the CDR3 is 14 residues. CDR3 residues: CAWSIDRGVTEAFF. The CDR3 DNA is TGTGCCTGGAGTATAGACAGGGGAGTCACTGAAGCTTTCTTT.

The CDR3 spells CASTPPDRNYGYTF. The CDR3 region has the DNA TGTGCCAGTACCCCCCCGGACAGAAACTATGGCTACACCTTC. V gene TRBV19 combines with J gene TRBJ1-2; TRBD1 might be the D (6 bases). The V and J ends lost 7 bases and 2 bases respectively, with 14 bases between them. Germline lookup yields CDR1 LNHDA and CDR2 SQIVND (reference sequence). The CDR3 is made up of 14 amino acids. The full variable domain, its missing parts supplied by reference TRBV19 and TRBJ1-2, is DGGITQSPKYLFRKEGQNVTLSCEQNLNHDAMYWYRQDPGQGLRLIYYSQIVNDFQKGDIAEGYSVSREKKESFPLTVTSAQKNPTAFYLCASTPPDRNYGYTFGSGTRLTVV.

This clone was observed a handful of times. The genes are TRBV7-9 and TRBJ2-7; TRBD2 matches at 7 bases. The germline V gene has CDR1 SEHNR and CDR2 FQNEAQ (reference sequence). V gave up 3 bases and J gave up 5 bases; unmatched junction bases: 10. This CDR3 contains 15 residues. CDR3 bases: TGTGCCAGCAGCTTTTCCCAACGGGGGGAAGACGAGCAGTACTTC. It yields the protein CASSFSQRGEDEQYF.

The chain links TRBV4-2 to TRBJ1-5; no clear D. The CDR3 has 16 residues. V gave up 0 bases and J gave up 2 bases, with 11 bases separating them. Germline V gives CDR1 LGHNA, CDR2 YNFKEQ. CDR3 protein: CASSQDLLQGNQPQHF. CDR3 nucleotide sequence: TGTGCCAGCAGCCAAGATCTTCTGCAGGGCAATCAGCCCCAGCATTTT.

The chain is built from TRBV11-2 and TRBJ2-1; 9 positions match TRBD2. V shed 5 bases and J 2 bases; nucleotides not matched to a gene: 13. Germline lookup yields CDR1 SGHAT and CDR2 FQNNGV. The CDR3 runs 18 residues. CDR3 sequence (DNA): TGTGCCAGCAGCATAGTGACTAGCGGTCCCGCGACCTACAATGAGCAGTTCTTC. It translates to CASSIVTSGPATYNEQFF.

The CDR3 region is CASSQDGDGDDEQYF. The CDR3 DNA reads TGCGCCAGCAGCCAAGATGGTGACGGGGATGACGAGCAGTACTTC. This sequence joins TRBV4-1 and TRBJ2-7; a possible D gene is TRBD2 (5 bases). CDR1 MGHRA and CDR2 YSYEKL come from the germline V gene. The CDR3 extends over 15 amino acids. Trimming left V 0 bases short and J 5 bases short, with 14 bases between.

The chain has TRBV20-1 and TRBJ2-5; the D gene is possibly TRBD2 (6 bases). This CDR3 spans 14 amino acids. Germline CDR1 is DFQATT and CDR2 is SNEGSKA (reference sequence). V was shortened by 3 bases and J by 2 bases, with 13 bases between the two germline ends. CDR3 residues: CSASTGVVQETQYF. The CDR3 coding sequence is TGCAGTGCTAGTACGGGGGTGGTACAAGAGACCCAGTACTTC.

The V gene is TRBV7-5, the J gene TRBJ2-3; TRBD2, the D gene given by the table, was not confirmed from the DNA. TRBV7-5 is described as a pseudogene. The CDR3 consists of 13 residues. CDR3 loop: CVRSCEFPDTQYF. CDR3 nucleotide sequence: TGTGTCAGAAGCTGTGAGTTTCCAGATACGCAGTATTTT.

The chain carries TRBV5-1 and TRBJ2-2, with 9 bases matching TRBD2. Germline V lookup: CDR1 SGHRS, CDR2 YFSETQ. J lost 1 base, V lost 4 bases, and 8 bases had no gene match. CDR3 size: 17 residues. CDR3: CASSPPPAGGNTGELFF. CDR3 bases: TGCGCCAGCAGCCCACCCCCAGCGGGAGGGAACACCGGGGAGCTGTTTTTT.

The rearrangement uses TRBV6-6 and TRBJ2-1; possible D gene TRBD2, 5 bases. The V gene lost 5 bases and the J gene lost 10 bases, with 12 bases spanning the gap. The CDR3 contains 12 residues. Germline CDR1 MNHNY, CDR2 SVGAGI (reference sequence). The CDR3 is CASSPRPGEQFF. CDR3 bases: TGTGCCAGCAGTCCGAGGCCGGGGGAGCAGTTCTTC.

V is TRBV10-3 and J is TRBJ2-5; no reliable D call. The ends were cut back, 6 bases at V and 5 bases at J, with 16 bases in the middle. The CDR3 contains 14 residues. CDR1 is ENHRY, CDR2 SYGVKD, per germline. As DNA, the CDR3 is TGTGCCATCAGGCAGGTTTTCCCCCGGGAGACCCAGTACTTC. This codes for CAIRQVFPRETQYF.

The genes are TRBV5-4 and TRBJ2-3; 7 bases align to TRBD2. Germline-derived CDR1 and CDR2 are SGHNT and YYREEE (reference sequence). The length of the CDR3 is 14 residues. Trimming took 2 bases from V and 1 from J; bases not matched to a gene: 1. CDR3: CASSFGGGTDTQYF. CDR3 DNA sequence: TGTGCCAGCAGCTTTGGGGGGGGCACAGATACGCAGTATTTT.

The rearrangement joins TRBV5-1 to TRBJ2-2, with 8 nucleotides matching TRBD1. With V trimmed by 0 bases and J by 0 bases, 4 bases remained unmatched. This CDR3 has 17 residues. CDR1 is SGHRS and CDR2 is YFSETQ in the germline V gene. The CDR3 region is CASSLVGQGTNTGELFF. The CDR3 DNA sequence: TGCGCCAGCAGCTTGGTCGGACAGGGCACGAACACCGGGGAGCTGTTTTTT.

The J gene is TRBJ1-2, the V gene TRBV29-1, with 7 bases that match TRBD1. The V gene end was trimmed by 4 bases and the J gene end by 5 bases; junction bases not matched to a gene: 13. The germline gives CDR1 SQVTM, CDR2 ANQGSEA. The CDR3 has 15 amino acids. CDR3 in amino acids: CSVGPPPGQSYGYTF. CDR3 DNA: TGCAGCGTTGGGCCCCCCCCGGGACAGTCATATGGCTACACCTTC. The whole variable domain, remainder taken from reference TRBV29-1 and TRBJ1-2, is SAVISQKPSRDICQRGTSLTIQCQVDSQVTMMFWYRQQPGQSLTLIATANQGSEATYESGFVIDKFPISRPNLTFSTLTVSNMSPEDSSIYLCSVGPPPGQSYGYTFGSGTRLTVV.

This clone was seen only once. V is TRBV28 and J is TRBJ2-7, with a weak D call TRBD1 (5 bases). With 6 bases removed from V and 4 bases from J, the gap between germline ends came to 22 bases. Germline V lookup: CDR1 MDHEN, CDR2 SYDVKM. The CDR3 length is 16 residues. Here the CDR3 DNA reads TGTGCCAGCAGCCCTACAGGATCGGCGCTTGGATACGAGCAGTACTTC. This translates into CASSPTGSALGYEQYF. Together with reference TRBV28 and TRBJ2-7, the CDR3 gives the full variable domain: DVKVTQSSRYLVKRTGEKVFLECVQDMDHENMFWYRQDPGLGLRLIYFSYDVKMKEKGDIPEGYSVSREKKERFSLILESASTNQTSMYLCASSPTGSALGYEQYFGPGTRLTVT.

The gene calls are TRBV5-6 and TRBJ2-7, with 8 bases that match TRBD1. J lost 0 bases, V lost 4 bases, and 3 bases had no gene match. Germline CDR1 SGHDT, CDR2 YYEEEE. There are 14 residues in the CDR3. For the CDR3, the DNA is TGTGCCAGCAGCATGGACAGGGTCTCCTACGAGCAGTACTTC. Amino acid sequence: CASSMDRVSYEQYF.